The 14 T cell receptor beta chains below all came from one sample that was sequenced in a study of cytomegalovirus exposure and HLA in healthy donors. The PCR used 60 Vbeta and 13 Jbeta primers. Libraries were prepared by immunoSEQ multiplex PCR; TCRdb keeps only in-frame clonotypes and omits some of them. The repertoire holds approximately 240,000 clones, with more than 75% as singletons. The specimen was PBMCs. Source of these receptors: a woman between 35 and 50 years old in good health and CMV-seropositive.

This clone was seen once. The chain has TRBV7-9 and TRBJ2-1, with a tentative D call TRBD2 (6 bases). V lost 5 bases and J 7 bases, leaving 18 bases between the germline ends. Germline lookup yields CDR1 SEHNR and CDR2 FQNEAQ (reference sequence). CDR3 length equals 15 residues. The DNA of the CDR3 is TGTGCCAGCAGCGCGCGGGGCACTGAGGGGAATGAGCAGTTCTTC. Translating it yields CASSARGTEGNEQFF. The entire variable domain, with the rest obtained from reference TRBV7-9 and TRBJ2-1, is as follows: DTGVSQNPRHKITKRGQNVTFRCDPISEHNRLYWYRQTLGQGPEFLTYFQNEAQLEKSRLLSDRFSAERPKGSFSTLEIQRTEQGDSAMYLCASSARGTEGNEQFFGPGTRLTVL.

This sequence joins TRBV7-3 and TRBJ2-3; 10 positions match TRBD1. Trimming took 5 bases from V and 2 from J; bases not matched to a gene: 4. In germline, CDR1 is SGHTA, CDR2 FQGTGA. The CDR3 runs to 15 residues. The CDR3 bases are TGTGCCAGCAGCAACGACAGGGGGCTCACAGATACGCAGTATTTT. Translating it yields CASSNDRGLTDTQYF.

The V and J genes are TRBV14 and TRBJ2-3; D may be TRBD2 (6 bases). V was shortened by 4 bases and J by 8 bases, with 7 bases between the two germline ends. CDR1 and CDR2 from the germline V gene are SGHDN and FVKESK. The CDR3 totals 11 residues. The CDR3 is CASSLGGTQYF. The CDR3 coding sequence is TGTGCCAGCAGCCTCGGGGGTACGCAGTATTTT.

This clone was recorded once. The rearrangement uses TRBV10-3 and TRBJ1-2, with TRBD1 matching over 10 bases. With 1 base clipped from V and 5 bases from J, the junction kept 7 bases outside the gene matches. Germline lookup yields CDR1 ENHRY and CDR2 SYGVKD. The CDR3 is made up of 16 amino acids. The CDR3 loop reads CAISEFAGQGSYGYTF. DNA for the CDR3: TGTGCCATCAGTGAGTTTGCGGGACAGGGGTCATATGGCTACACCTTC.

The V call is TRBV6-5, the J call TRBJ2-5, with D possibly being TRBD1 (6 bases). Germline V gene sequence: CDR1 MNHEY, CDR2 SVGAGI. Deletions cut 8 bases from V and 4 bases from J, with 11 bases between. This CDR3 is built from 12 residues. CDR3 sequence reads: CASRTAGETQYF. The CDR3 nucleotides read TGTGCCAGCCGGACAGCCGGAGAGACCCAGTACTTC.

The genes are TRBV30 and TRBJ1-1; the match to TRBD1 covers 7 bases. V shed 2 bases and J 1 base; nucleotides not matched to a gene: 4. Germline loops: CDR1 GTSNPN, CDR2 SVGIG (reference sequence). This CDR3 comprises 14 residues. The CDR3 DNA reads as TGTGCCTGGAGTCGACAGGGATGGAACACTGAAGCTTTCTTT. Translated: CAWSRQGWNTEAFF. The variable domain in full, with the rest retrieved from reference TRBV30 and TRBJ1-1, is SQTIHQWPATLVQPVGSPLSLECTVEGTSNPNLYWYRQAAGRGLQLLFYSVGIGQISSEVPQNLSASRPQDRQFILSSKKLLLSDSGFYLCAWSRQGWNTEAFFGQGTRLTVV.

This clone occurred once. In DNA form, the CDR3 reads TGCGCCAGCAGCTTGGACAGGGGAACAGATACGCAGTATTTT. Its translation is CASSLDRGTDTQYF. This sequence joins TRBV5-1 and TRBJ2-3; 7 nucleotides line up with TRBD1. The CDR3 consists of 14 residues. J gave up 3 bases and V 0 bases, and 1 base lay outside the gene matches. Germline CDR1 reads SGHRS; CDR2 reads YFSETQ.

The chain is built from TRBV10-3 and TRBJ1-1; 8 bases line up with TRBD1. The CDR3 runs to 14 residues. CDR1 and CDR2 from the germline V gene are ENHRY and SYGVKD. V dropped 6 bases and J dropped 3; count of bases not matched to a gene: 6. The CDR3 sequence is CAISKQGAYTEAFF. CDR3 nucleotide sequence: TGTGCCATCAGCAAGCAGGGGGCTTACACTGAAGCTTTCTTT.

This rearrangement joins TRBV9 to TRBJ2-1, with 13 nucleotides matching TRBD2. In germline, CDR1 is SGDLS, CDR2 YYNGEE. The V and J ends lost 0 bases and 9 bases, in that order; junction bases with no gene match: 9. The CDR3 loop spans 17 amino acids. Written as DNA, the CDR3 is TGTGCCAGCAGCGTAGACCCCACTAGCGGGAGGGTAGGTGAGCAGTTCTTC. Translating gives CASSVDPTSGRVGEQFF.

This clone came up a few times. The chain couples TRBV30 to TRBJ1-6; TRBD1 matches at 9 bases. This CDR3 is built from 15 residues. V shed 4 bases, J shed 7 bases, and the junction held 8 bases outside the gene matches. Germline-derived CDR1 and CDR2 are GTSNPN and SVGIG (reference sequence). The CDR3 loop is CAWTLDRGRNSPLHF. The CDR3 nucleotides are TGTGCCTGGACCTTGGACAGGGGAAGGAATTCACCCCTCCACTTT.

This chain joins TRBV15 and TRBJ1-5, with D unresolved. V lost 0 bases, J lost 6 bases, and 12 bases lay in between. Per germline, CDR1 LNHNV and CDR2 YYDKDF (reference sequence). The CDR3 runs to 15 residues. CDR3 amino acids: CATSRDRTEGQPQHF. For the CDR3, the DNA is TGTGCCACCAGCAGAGATAGAACAGAGGGTCAGCCCCAGCATTTT.

In this sample, this clone turned up a few times. The chain links TRBV5-1 to TRBJ1-4, with 7 positions matching TRBD1. The J segment lost 8 bases and the V segment lost 1 base, leaving 2 bases of the junction unmatched. The germline CDR1 and CDR2 sequences are SGHRS and YFSETQ. The CDR3 extends over 13 amino acids. The chain's CDR3 is CASSLTGDEKLFF. In DNA, the CDR3 is TGCGCCAGCAGCTTGACAGGGGACGAAAAACTGTTTTTT.

This clone was observed a handful of times. V and J are TRBV7-9 and TRBJ2-7; 12 bases match TRBD2. Germline CDR1 and CDR2: SEHNR and FQNEAQ (reference sequence). This CDR3 has 14 residues. The ends lost 3 bases at V and 7 bases at J; junction bases unmatched: 4. CDR3 protein: CASSLTSGREEQYF. The DNA of the CDR3 is TGTGCCAGCAGCTTGACTAGCGGGAGAGAAGAGCAGTACTTC.

This chain links TRBV6-5 with TRBJ2-1, with 8 nucleotides matching TRBD2. Germline V CDR1 and CDR2: MNHEY, SVGAGI. V lost 6 bases, J lost 8 bases, and 12 bases stayed unmatched. The CDR3 loop spans 15 amino acids. The CDR3 here is CASSLVVAGMHEQFF. CDR3 nucleotide sequence: TGTGCCAGCAGCCTCGTGGTAGCGGGAATGCATGAGCAGTTCTTC.